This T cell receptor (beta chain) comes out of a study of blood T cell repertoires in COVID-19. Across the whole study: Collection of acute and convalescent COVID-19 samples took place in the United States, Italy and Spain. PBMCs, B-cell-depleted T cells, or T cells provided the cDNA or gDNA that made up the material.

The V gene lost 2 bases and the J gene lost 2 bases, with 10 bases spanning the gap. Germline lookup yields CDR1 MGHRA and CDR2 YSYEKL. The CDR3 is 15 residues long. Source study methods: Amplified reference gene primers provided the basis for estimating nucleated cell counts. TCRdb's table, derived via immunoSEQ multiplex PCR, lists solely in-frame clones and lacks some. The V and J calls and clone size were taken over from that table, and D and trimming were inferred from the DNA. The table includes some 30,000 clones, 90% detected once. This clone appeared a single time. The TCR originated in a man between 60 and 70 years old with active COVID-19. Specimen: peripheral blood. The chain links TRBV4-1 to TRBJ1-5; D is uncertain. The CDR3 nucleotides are TGCGCCAGCAGCCAATCGGGAATGGGCAATCAGCCCCAGCATTTT. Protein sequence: CASSQSGMGNQPQHF.